This TCR beta chain was sequenced during a study of CD8 T cells in ankylosing spondylitis. Per germline, CDR1 SGHRS and CDR2 YFSETQ. V trimming: 2 bases; J trimming: 7 bases; junction bases outside the gene matches: 3. The CDR3 has 15 residues. Molecular-barcoded quantitative 5'-RACE produced these TCR beta libraries. In TCRdb, the 5' RACE reads were re-called with MiXCR into one record per CDR3 protein. The table lists 150,000 to 200,000 distinct CDR3 sequences, about 9.9% of them singletons, with about 28% in the top ten. This clonotype has a handful of counts. Its target is not known. Study results and limitations: A subset of motif variants has previously been described in the synovial fluid and blood of reactive arthritis. Among TCR beta sequences, a motif of eight or nine highly homologous variants appeared characteristic of ankylosing spondylitis blood. Reports say disease-linked clones showed up significantly more in matched ankylosing spondylitis synovial fluid.

The sample comprised blood, either unsorted or a sorted T cell fraction (not recorded which). This TCR was sampled from a male donor with ankylosing spondylitis or in good health (not recorded which). The chain has TRBV5-1 and TRBJ2-1; 13 bases match TRBD2. The CDR3 reads CASSFQTSGGNEQFF. In DNA form, the CDR3 reads TGCGCCAGCAGCTTTCAGACTAGCGGGGGGAATGAGCAGTTCTTC.